These 8 T cell receptor beta chains were sequenced from one sample in a study of T-cell memory formation after mild COVID-19 listed by TCRdb under 2021. To prepare the library, 5' RACE was applied. The sequencer listed for this sample is Illumina NovaSeq 6000. TCRdb itself trimmed the public reads at Q25 with fastp, ran MiXCR and retained productive beta chains. Under each unique CDR3 protein, matching rows form one entry showing the most common genes and DNA. The sample has roughly 400,000 distinct CDR3 sequences on record, about 20% of them singletons. Roughly a fifth of the sample comes from the top ten. Sequencing input: PBMCs or a T cell subset sorted from them (not recorded which). These receptors were obtained from a young man who had mild COVID-19 (a few samples of this study predate the infection). The sample titles of this study are shuffled in the database, so cell type and time point are left out; the donor was told from shared clones.

V usage is TRBV10-2 and J usage is TRBJ2-3; 8 bases agree with TRBD1. This CDR3 is 14 amino acids long. Germline loops: CDR1 WSHSY, CDR2 SAAADI. V lost 2 bases and J lost 4; bases outside the gene matches: 2. The CDR3 is CASSETGGPDTQYF. The CDR3 DNA sequence: TGCGCCAGCAGTGAGACAGGGGGGCCAGATACGCAGTATTTT.

The chain combines TRBV5-1 with TRBJ2-2; 8 nucleotides match TRBD2. Trimming took 2 bases from V and 4 from J; bases not matched to a gene: 7. Germline V lookup: CDR1 SGHRS, CDR2 YFSETQ. This CDR3 is built from 16 residues. Here the CDR3 DNA reads TGCGCCAGCAGCTTCTCCGGGGGGGCGGCCACCGGGGAGCTGTTTTTT. It translates to CASSFSGGAATGELFF.

The chain couples TRBV5-1 to TRBJ2-7; 10 nucleotides agree with TRBD1. The CDR3 sequence is 15 residues long. CDR1 and CDR2 from the germline V gene are SGHRS and YFSETQ. Germline trimming cut 0 bases from V and 6 bases from J; bases unmatched to any gene: 6. CDR3: CASSLGQGASAEQYF. In DNA form, the CDR3 reads TGCGCCAGCAGCTTGGGACAGGGGGCGTCGGCCGAGCAGTACTTC.

A few counts support this clonotype. The chain has TRBV24-1 and TRBJ2-3; 10 nucleotides match TRBD2. Germline trimming cut 4 bases from V and 2 bases from J; bases unmatched to any gene: 11. This CDR3 contains 18 residues. The V gene's germline CDR1 is KGHDR and CDR2 SFDVKD. Here the CDR3 DNA reads TGTGCCACCAGTGACCCATCCGGACTAGCGGACTACACAGATACGCAGTATTTT. Its translation: CATSDPSGLADYTDTQYF.

This sequence joins TRBV5-4 and TRBJ1-1, with 9 bases identical to TRBD1. The V segment lost 1 base and the J segment 0 bases; nucleotides outside the gene matches: 7. This CDR3 comprises 17 residues. Per germline, CDR1 SGHNT and CDR2 YYREEE (reference sequence). The CDR3 protein is CASSLLDRGSLNTEAFF. CDR3 nucleotide sequence: TGTGCCAGCAGCTTGCTTGACAGGGGGTCCCTGAACACTGAAGCTTTCTTT.

This clonotype appeared a few times. This sequence joins TRBV7-8 and TRBJ2-7; D is undetermined. The CDR3 is 14 residues long. From germline, CDR1 is SGHVS and CDR2 FQNEAQ. Trimming pared 4 bases from V and 2 bases from J, leaving 12 bases between. CDR3 nucleotide sequence: TGTGCCAGCAGCTCCCGACGGCGTCCCTACGAGCAGTACGTC. This translates into CASSSRRRPYEQYV.

V and J are TRBV4-1 and TRBJ1-6; 9 bases map to TRBD1. This CDR3 comprises 16 residues. Germline CDR1 reads MGHRA; CDR2 reads YSYEKL. V lost 1 base, J lost 11 bases, and 9 bases stayed unmatched. The CDR3 sequence: CASSQVMGTGMAPLHF. In nucleotides, the CDR3 is TGCGCCAGCAGCCAAGTAATGGGGACAGGGATGGCACCCCTCCACTTT.

V is TRBV12-3 or TRBV12-4 and J is TRBJ2-7; 7 positions agree with TRBD1. This CDR3 region has 14 residues. The junction had 12 bases not matched to a gene; V was cut back by 6 bases and J by 7 bases. The CDR3 bases are TGTGCCAGCAGCGTGAGGGGGCCGGGTGATGAGCAGTACTTC. Translating it yields CASSVRGPGDEQYF.